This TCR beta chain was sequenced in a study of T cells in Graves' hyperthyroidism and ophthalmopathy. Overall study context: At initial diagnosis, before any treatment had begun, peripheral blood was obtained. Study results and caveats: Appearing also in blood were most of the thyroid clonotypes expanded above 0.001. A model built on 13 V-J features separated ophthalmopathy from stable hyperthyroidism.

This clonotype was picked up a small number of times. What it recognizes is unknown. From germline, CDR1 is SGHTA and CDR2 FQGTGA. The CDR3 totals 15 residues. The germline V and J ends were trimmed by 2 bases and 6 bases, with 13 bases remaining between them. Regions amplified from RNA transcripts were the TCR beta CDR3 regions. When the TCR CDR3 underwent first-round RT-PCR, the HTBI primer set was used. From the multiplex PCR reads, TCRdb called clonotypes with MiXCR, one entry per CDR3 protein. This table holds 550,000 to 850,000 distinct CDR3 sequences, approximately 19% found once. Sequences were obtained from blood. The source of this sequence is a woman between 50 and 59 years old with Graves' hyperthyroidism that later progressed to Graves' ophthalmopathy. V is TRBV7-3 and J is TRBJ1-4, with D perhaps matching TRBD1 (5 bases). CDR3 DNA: TGTGCCAGCAGCTTAGCCGACAGACTAGATGAAAAACTGTTTTTT. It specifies CASSLADRLDEKLFF.